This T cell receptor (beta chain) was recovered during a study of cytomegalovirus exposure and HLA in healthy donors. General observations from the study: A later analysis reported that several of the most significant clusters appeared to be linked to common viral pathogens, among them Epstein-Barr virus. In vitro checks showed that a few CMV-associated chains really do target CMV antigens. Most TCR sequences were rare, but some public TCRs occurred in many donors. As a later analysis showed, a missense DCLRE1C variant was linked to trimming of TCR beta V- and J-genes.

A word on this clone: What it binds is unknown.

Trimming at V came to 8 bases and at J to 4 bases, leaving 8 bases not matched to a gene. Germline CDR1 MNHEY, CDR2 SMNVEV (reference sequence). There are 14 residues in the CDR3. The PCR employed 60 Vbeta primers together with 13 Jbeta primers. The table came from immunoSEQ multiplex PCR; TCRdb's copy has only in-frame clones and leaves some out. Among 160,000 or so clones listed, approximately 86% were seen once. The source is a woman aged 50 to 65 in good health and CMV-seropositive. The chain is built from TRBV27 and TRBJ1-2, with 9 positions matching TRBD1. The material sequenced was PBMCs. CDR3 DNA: TGTGCCAGCGGAAGGACAGGGGCCCTCTATGGCTACACCTTC. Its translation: CASGRTGALYGYTF.